These 31 T cell receptor beta chains were sequenced from one sample in a study of shared clonotypes between healthy human individuals. Sequencing used immunoSEQ multiplex PCR; TCRdb keeps in-frame clones, though not all of them. This sample yields some 2,500,000 clones, of which roughly 93% are seen a single time; roughly 0.39% belongs to the top ten. Source material: naive CD4+ T cells from PBMCs. Subset specified: CD45RA+ positively selected. The receptors derive from a man between 18 and 29 years old in good health. Some clones in this sample may be carry-over from other donors' samples.

This chain joins TRBV10-3 and TRBJ2-5; a weak D match, TRBD1 (5 bases). The CDR3 runs to 14 residues. V lost 5 bases and J 3 bases, leaving 13 bases between the germline ends. From germline, CDR1 is ENHRY and CDR2 SYGVKD. CDR3 amino acids: CAISPQGMEETQYF. The CDR3 nucleotides are TGTGCCATCAGTCCCCAGGGAATGGAAGAGACCCAGTACTTC.

In the case of this clone: Other nucleotide sequences in the sample specify the same CDR3. J is TRBJ2-1 and V is TRBV7-2, with TRBD2 matching over 7 bases. Trimming at V came to 2 bases and at J to 1 base, leaving 2 bases not matched to a gene. Germline V gene sequence: CDR1 SGHTA, CDR2 FQGNSA. The CDR3 length is 15 residues. DNA of the CDR3: TGTGCCAGCAGCTTATCTAGCGGATCCTACAATGAGCAGTTCTTC. This sequence encodes CASSLSSGSYNEQFF.

The chain has TRBV18 and TRBJ2-4, with D possibly being TRBD2 (7 bases). The ends were cut back, 4 bases at V and 1 base at J, with 11 bases in the middle. CDR3 length equals 15 residues. Per the germline V gene, CDR1 is KGHSH and CDR2 is LQKENI. CDR3 sequence reads: CASSRTRGAKNIQYF. DNA for the CDR3: TGTGCCAGCTCACGGACTAGGGGGGCCAAAAACATTCAGTACTTC.

J is TRBJ2-1 and V is TRBV5-1; TRBD2 aligns across 14 bases. Germline lookup yields CDR1 SGHRS and CDR2 YFSETQ. V shed 4 bases and J 6 bases; nucleotides not matched to a gene: 6. CDR3 length equals 16 residues. Here the CDR3 reads CASSIRLAGGVNEQFF. The DNA for the CDR3 is TGCGCCAGCAGCATACGACTAGCGGGAGGGGTCAATGAGCAGTTCTTC.

This chain uses TRBV2 with TRBJ1-3; D unclear. Trimming took 1 base from V and 2 from J, leaving 9 bases between them. In germline, CDR1 is SNHLY, CDR2 FYNNEI. The CDR3 covers 15 residues. The CDR3 reads CASSEEAAAGNTIYF. The CDR3 bases are TGTGCCAGCAGTGAAGAGGCAGCTGCTGGAAACACCATATATTTT.

CDR3 residues: CASSLVGEGLYEQYF. The CDR3 nucleotides are TGTGCCAGCAGCCTCGTGGGGGAGGGCCTTTACGAGCAGTACTTC. V and J are TRBV7-6 and TRBJ2-7; TRBD2 matches 7 bases. Germline assignment: CDR1 SGHVS and CDR2 FNYEAQ. The CDR3 loop spans 15 amino acids. With V trimmed by 5 bases and J by 4 bases, 11 bases remained unmatched. Full variable domain (outside the CDR3, taken from reference TRBV7-6 and TRBJ2-7): GAGVSQSPRYKVTKRGQDVALRCDPISGHVSLYWYRQALGQGPEFLTYFNYEAQQDKSGLPNDRFSAERPEGSISTLTIQRTEQRDSAMYRCASSLVGEGLYEQYFGPGTRLTVT.

The V and J genes are TRBV30 and TRBJ2-6, with D unclear. The germline V gene has CDR1 GTSNPN and CDR2 SVGIG (reference sequence). Trimming removed 3 bases from V and 0 bases from J, with 6 bases in between. The CDR3 is 14 residues long. The CDR3 coding sequence is TGTGCCTGGAGACGGCTCTCTGGGGCCAACGTCCTGACTTTC. Translating gives CAWRRLSGANVLTF.

The rearrangement links TRBV7-9 to TRBJ1-5, with TRBD1 identical over 8 bases. The ends lost 5 bases at V and 6 bases at J; junction bases unmatched: 9. Germline-derived CDR1 and CDR2 are SEHNR and FQNEAQ (reference sequence). There are 15 residues in the CDR3. The CDR3 loop is CASSTDRGRSQPQHF. The CDR3 nucleotides are TGTGCCAGCAGCACCGACAGGGGTCGGAGTCAGCCCCAGCATTTT.

The chain joins TRBV7-9 to TRBJ1-4; the D is unclear. Germline values: CDR1 SEHNR, CDR2 FQNEAQ (reference sequence). CDR3 length: 16 amino acids. The ends were cut back, 0 bases at V and 6 bases at J, with 14 bases in the middle. The CDR3 DNA sequence: TGTGCCAGCAGCTTAGCCTTTTTGGGGTACGATGAAAAACTGTTTTTT. This encodes CASSLAFLGYDEKLFF.

The chain uses TRBV2 and TRBJ2-5; TRBD2 aligns across 10 bases. The V gene's germline CDR1 is SNHLY and CDR2 FYNNEI. The V gene end was trimmed by 4 bases and the J gene end by 5 bases; junction bases not matched to a gene: 7. CDR3 length: 15 amino acids. This CDR3 is CASSGASGSSETQYF. The CDR3 nucleotides read TGTGCCAGCAGTGGGGCTAGCGGGAGTAGTGAGACCCAGTACTTC. The full variable domain, rest sourced from reference TRBV2 and TRBJ2-5, is EPEVTQTPSHQVTQMGQEVILRCVPISNHLYFYWYRQILGQKVEFLVSFYNNEISEKSEIFDDQFSVERPDGSNFTLKIRSTKLEDSAMYFCASSGASGSSETQYFGPGTRLLVL.

J is TRBJ2-3 and V is TRBV23-1; perhaps TRBD2 as D (5 bases). TRBV23-1 is marked as an open reading frame, function uncertain. With 2 bases removed from V and 2 bases from J, the gap between germline ends came to 11 bases. CDR3 length: 15 residues. The CDR3: CASSQLAANTDTQYF. CDR3 coding DNA: TGCGCCAGCAGTCAACTAGCAGCGAACACAGATACGCAGTATTTT.

The chain links TRBV7-9 to TRBJ1-5, with no clear D. Germline V gene sequence: CDR1 SEHNR, CDR2 FQNEAQ (reference sequence). This CDR3 has 15 amino acids. Trimming shortened V by 7 bases and J by 6 bases, and 19 bases separated the two germline ends. CDR3 sequence (DNA): TGTGCCAGCACCCGGTCCGGGGATCCCCTTCAGCCCCAGCATTTT. It translates to CASTRSGDPLQPQHF.

The chain recombines TRBV10-3 with TRBJ1-2, with D unclear. The germline V gene has CDR1 ENHRY and CDR2 SYGVKD. This CDR3 is built from 16 residues. V was shortened by 0 bases and J by 4 bases, with 15 bases between the two germline ends. CDR3 region: CAISESRSVASYGYTF. The CDR3 DNA sequence: TGTGCCATCAGTGAGTCGCGGTCAGTAGCATCCTATGGCTACACCTTC.

The genes are TRBV7-2 and TRBJ2-1; no definite D call. V lost 2 bases to trimming and J lost 5 bases, with 13 bases between them. The CDR3 length is 15 residues. The germline gives CDR1 SGHTA, CDR2 FQGNSA. The CDR3 DNA reads as TGTGCCAGCAGCTTACGTGCAGGATTCAACAATGAGCAGTTCTTC. This gives the protein CASSLRAGFNNEQFF.

CDR3 in DNA: TGTGCCAGCAGTTTACTTAGTCGCTCTGGGGCCAACGTCCTGACTTTC. Its translation is CASSLLSRSGANVLTF. The V call is TRBV27, the J call TRBJ2-6; D gene uncertain. V was trimmed by 2 bases and J by 0 bases, leaving 8 bases between them. The CDR3 loop spans 16 amino acids. Germline values: CDR1 MNHEY, CDR2 SMNVEV (reference sequence).

The V gene is TRBV11-1, the J gene TRBJ1-2, with TRBD1 as a possible D gene (5 bases). Germline V lookup: CDR1 SGHAT, CDR2 FQDESV (reference sequence). This CDR3 has 12 residues. Trimming took 4 bases from V and 8 from J, leaving 11 bases between them. The CDR3 spells CASSWGPEGYTF. In DNA form, the CDR3 reads TGTGCCAGCAGCTGGGGACCGGAGGGCTACACCTTC.

The CDR3 DNA is TGTGCCAGCTCGCCAAAACAGGGGTTAGGTCAGCCCCAGCATTTT. This codes for CASSPKQGLGQPQHF. The J gene is TRBJ1-5, the V gene TRBV18; 7 bases match TRBD1. The CDR3 is made up of 15 amino acids. CDR1 is KGHSH and CDR2 is LQKENI in the germline V gene. V shed 6 bases, J shed 6 bases, and the junction held 11 bases outside the gene matches.

The chain joins TRBV28 to TRBJ2-7, with D perhaps matching TRBD1 (5 bases). V was shortened by 6 bases and J by 3 bases, with 9 bases between the two germline ends. Looked up from germline, CDR1 is MDHEN and CDR2 is SYDVKM. CDR3 length equals 12 residues. The CDR3 protein is CASRQASYEQYF. CDR3 nucleotide sequence: TGTGCCAGCAGACAGGCCAGCTACGAGCAGTACTTC.

The chain carries TRBV28 and TRBJ2-7, with 8 bases lining up with TRBD1. Looked up from germline, CDR1 is MDHEN and CDR2 is SYDVKM. Trimming cost V 7 bases and J 0 bases; bases outside gene matches: 5. This CDR3 has 14 residues. CDR3 coding DNA: TGTGCCAGCACTCCGGGACAGGTCTCCTACGAGCAGTACTTC. Its protein is CASTPGQVSYEQYF.

In this sample, this clone turned up once. The chain joins TRBV28 to TRBJ2-5; TRBD1 is a possible D gene (8 bases). This CDR3 contains 15 residues. Trimming removed 8 bases at V and 4 bases at J, with 20 bases between. Germline V lookup: CDR1 MDHEN, CDR2 SYDVKM. The CDR3 DNA is TGTGCCAGCGCCAGCTGGACAGGGAGGGGAGAGACCCAGTACTTC. Amino acids: CASASWTGRGETQYF. Full variable domain (remainder filled in from reference TRBV28 and TRBJ2-5): DVKVTQSSRYLVKRTGEKVFLECVQDMDHENMFWYRQDPGLGLRLIYFSYDVKMKEKGDIPEGYSVSREKKERFSLILESASTNQTSMYLCASASWTGRGETQYFGPGTRLLVL.

The J gene is TRBJ2-1, the V gene TRBV5-1, with 15 positions matching TRBD2. There are 18 residues in the CDR3. CDR1 SGHRS and CDR2 YFSETQ come from the germline V gene. J was trimmed by 2 bases and V by 2 bases; bases with no gene match: 5. The CDR3 is CASSFGLAGGPAYNEQFF. In DNA, the CDR3 is TGCGCCAGCAGCTTCGGACTAGCGGGAGGGCCGGCCTACAATGAGCAGTTCTTC.

The chain is built from TRBV11-3 and TRBJ2-7, with TRBD2 as a possible D gene (6 bases). Germline loops: CDR1 SGHNT, CDR2 YENEEA. This CDR3 has 13 residues. Trimming removed 5 bases at V and 5 bases at J, with 13 bases between. The CDR3 coding sequence is TGTGCCAGCAGCCCCACCTGGGAGGACGAGCAGTACTTC. This translates into CASSPTWEDEQYF.

The chain joins TRBV6-5 to TRBJ1-5; a weak D match, TRBD1 (5 bases). The CDR3 is 13 residues long. V lost 7 bases and J lost 7, with 14 bases in between. CDR1 MNHEY and CDR2 SVGAGI come from the germline V gene. Written as DNA, the CDR3 is TGTGCCAGCAAGGCCGTAAGGGACCAGCCCCAGCATTTT. This codes for CASKAVRDQPQHF.

This rearrangement joins TRBV14 to TRBJ2-5, with D perhaps matching TRBD2 (6 bases). Trimming took 1 base from V and 2 from J, leaving 14 bases between them. Germline values: CDR1 SGHDN, CDR2 FVKESK. The CDR3 length is 16 residues. The chain's CDR3 is CASSQVLGTAQETQYF. CDR3 bases: TGTGCCAGCAGCCAAGTCTTGGGGACTGCTCAAGAGACCCAGTACTTC.

This clone appeared once. The genes are TRBV4-3 and TRBJ2-7, with 11 bases lining up with TRBD2. V shed 5 bases, J shed 5 bases, and the junction held 5 bases outside the gene matches. Germline loops: CDR1 LGHNA, CDR2 YSLEER. This CDR3 has 14 amino acids. CDR3 bases: TGCGCCAGCAGCTTGGGACTAGCGGTAAACGAGCAGTACTTC. It specifies CASSLGLAVNEQYF.

This clone occurred once. V is TRBV7-2 and J is TRBJ2-3; TRBD1 matches at 7 bases. CDR3 length: 14 amino acids. Per germline, CDR1 SGHTA and CDR2 FQGNSA. With 5 bases clipped from V and 2 bases from J, the junction kept 4 bases outside the gene matches. The CDR3 nucleotides read TGTGCCAGCAGCCGACAGGGATACACAGATACGCAGTATTTT. It specifies CASSRQGYTDTQYF.

The rearrangement joins TRBV28 to TRBJ2-5; 10 bases are a match to TRBD1. The V segment lost 2 bases and the J segment 6 bases; nucleotides outside the gene matches: 9. The CDR3 is 16 amino acids. Germline V gene data show CDR1 as MDHEN and CDR2 as SYDVKM. For the CDR3, the DNA is TGTGCCAGCAGTTTAAGTCCGGGACAGGGGCGTCAGACCCAGTACTTC. As protein: CASSLSPGQGRQTQYF.

This chain joins TRBV25-1 and TRBJ2-7, with TRBD2 matching over 10 bases. This CDR3 has 15 residues. Germline-derived CDR1 and CDR2 are MGHDK and SYGVNS. Trimming took 1 base from V and 6 from J; bases not matched to a gene: 6. CDR3 amino acids: CASSESGTSVGEQYF. Here the CDR3 DNA reads TGTGCCAGCAGTGAATCAGGGACTAGCGTAGGCGAGCAGTACTTC.

The V gene is TRBV14, the J gene TRBJ2-7; no clear D. V was shortened by 2 bases and J by 1 base, with 6 bases between the two germline ends. The CDR3 consists of 13 residues. Germline V gene data show CDR1 as SGHDN and CDR2 as FVKESK. The CDR3 protein is CASSQSISYEQYF. The CDR3 nucleotides read TGTGCCAGCAGCCAATCCATATCCTACGAGCAGTACTTC.

V is TRBV19 and J is TRBJ2-3; D uncertain. Germline V gives CDR1 LNHDA, CDR2 SQIVND (reference sequence). V lost 4 bases to trimming and J lost 0 bases, with 11 bases between them. This CDR3 is built from 15 residues. Here the CDR3 reads CASSKGWNSTDTQYF. The CDR3 DNA reads TGTGCCAGTAGTAAGGGCTGGAATAGCACAGATACGCAGTATTTT.

This clone was detected only once. The genes are TRBV30 and TRBJ2-1, with unresolved D. V dropped 2 bases and J dropped 12 bases, with 20 bases sitting between them. The CDR3 covers 14 residues. Germline V CDR1 and CDR2: GTSNPN, SVGIG (reference sequence). The CDR3 coding sequence is TGTGCCTGGAGTCCTGGACCTCTCGGCTACGGGCAGTTCTTC. It yields the protein CAWSPGPLGYGQFF.